These T cell receptor beta chains were read from a single sample in a study of CD8 T cells in ankylosing spondylitis. TCRdb redid the calling of the 5' RACE reads with MiXCR, one entry per CDR3 protein. The sample records fewer than 550,000 distinct CDR3 sequences, roughly 5.3% being singletons. Material: blood, either unsorted or a sorted T cell fraction (not recorded which). The receptor set was obtained from a male donor with ankylosing spondylitis. Both conserved end residues are part of each CDR3. D genes are given only for firm matches. Rows may omit the clone size; those that give it use once, few, many or a size class.

CDR3nt	CDR3aa	j_gene	d_gene	v_gene	abundance
TGTGCCAGCACTCTGAGGGCTGGCCCGAACACCGGGGAGCTGTTTTTT	CASTLRAGPNTGELFF	TRBJ2-2	-	TRBV28	-
TGCAGTGCTACTCGCCCGGACTTGAACAATGAGCAGTTCTTC	CSATRPDLNNEQFF	TRBJ2-1	-	TRBV20-1	many
TGCAGTTCGGGGCGAGGGGTTACAGATACGCAGTATTTT	CSSGRGVTDTQYF	TRBJ2-3	-	TRBV20-1	many
TGCGCCAGCAGCCTCCTGACTAGCGGGGGGTACGAGCAGTACTTC	CASSLLTSGGYEQYF	TRBJ2-7	TRBD2	TRBV5-1	many
TGTGCCAGCAGCCAAGTGACAGGGCTAGATACGCAGTATTTT	CASSQVTGLDTQYF	TRBJ2-3	TRBD1	TRBV3-1	many
TGTGCCACCTCCCCGGGGCGCTACGAGCAGTACTTC	CATSPGRYEQYF	TRBJ2-7	-	TRBV15	many
TGCGCCAGCAGCGCACAGGGCAATGAGCAGTTCTTC	CASSAQGNEQFF	TRBJ2-1	-	TRBV5-1	many
TGTGCCAGCAGTTCGTCTCCAGGCCCCTACAATGAGCAGTTCTTC	CASSSSPGPYNEQFF	TRBJ2-1	-	TRBV7-8	few
TGTGCCAGCAGCTCGACTAGTAGGCCTCATCAGTGGCAGTTCTTC	CASSSTSRPHQWQFF	TRBJ2-1	-	TRBV6-2/TRBV6-3	many
TGCAGTGTCCGCATGAACACTGAAGCTTTCTTT	CSVRMNTEAFF	TRBJ1-1	-	TRBV20-1	many
TGTGCCAGCAGTTTTCGCCCCCGTGACACTGAAGCTTTCTTT	CASSFRPRDTEAFF	TRBJ1-1	-	TRBV12-3/TRBV12-4	many
TGTGCCTGGAGTGATACCGGGGAGCTGTTTTTT	CAWSDTGELFF	TRBJ2-2	-	TRBV30	many
TGCGCCAGCAGCCACCGGGACAGGGATCCGCCCGGGGAGCTGTTTTTT	CASSHRDRDPPGELFF	TRBJ2-2	TRBD1	TRBV4-1	-
TGTGCCAGCAGCTTCCCCAGAGTTACCGGGGAGCTGTTTTTT	CASSFPRVTGELFF	TRBJ2-2	-	TRBV7-2	many
TGCAGCGTCCCGACGGGAGAGCGCTCCTACGAGCAGTACTTC	CSVPTGERSYEQYF	TRBJ2-7	-	TRBV29-1	many
TGTGCCAGCAGTTACTCGACCCGCACTGAAGCTTTCTTT	CASSYSTRTEAFF	TRBJ1-1	-	TRBV6-5	-
TGCGCCAGCAGCTTCGCCCTAGCGGGAGCTCACGAGCAGTACTTC	CASSFALAGAHEQYF	TRBJ2-7	TRBD2	TRBV4-3	-
TGCGCCAGCACCAAATACCGACAGGGGGCTGAAGCTTTCTTT	CASTKYRQGAEAFF	TRBJ1-1	TRBD1	TRBV5-1	many
TGCGCCAGCAGCTTGGGGGTGACTAGCGGGAGTACCAAAAACATTCAGTACTTC	CASSLGVTSGSTKNIQYF	TRBJ2-4	TRBD2	TRBV5-1	-
TGTGCCAGCAGCTTTCGGAGCCTCACAGATACGCAGTATTTT	CASSFRSLTDTQYF	TRBJ2-3	-	TRBV5-5	-
TGTGCCAGCTCACCACCGGGGCCCTATGGCTACACCTTC	CASSPPGPYGYTF	TRBJ1-2	-	TRBV18	few
TGTGCCAGCAGTCCAACAGGGGGCCTCCAGCATTTT	CASSPTGGLQHF	TRBJ1-5	TRBD1	TRBV7-2	many
TGTGCCAGCCGGAAGGACGGCAATCAGCCCCAGCATTTT	CASRKDGNQPQHF	TRBJ1-5	-	TRBV5-5	many